These T cell receptor beta chains were read from a single sample in a study of CD8 T cells in ankylosing spondylitis. TCRdb analysed the 5' RACE reads with MiXCR anew, one entry per CDR3 protein. This sample has about 240,000 distinct CDR3 sequences, with less than 10% found just once. Specimen: blood, either unsorted or a sorted T cell fraction (not recorded which). These receptors were collected from a male donor with ankylosing spondylitis or in good health (not recorded which). Both conserved end residues are part of each CDR3. A D gene is named only where the DNA matches it firmly.

15	TRBV5-6	.	CASSLTADVSQPQHF
15	TRBV6-1	.	CASTLGGTSQETQYF
15	TRBV6-1	TRBD2	CASSERIAGGYTQYF
10	TRBV20-1	.	CSAAEKGYTF
13	TRBV12-3/TRBV12-4	.	CASTPLIGTEAFF
12	TRBV20-1	.	CSATGLGYEQYF
14	TRBV20-1	.	CSATPGLGTDTQYF
14	TRBV9	.	CASSHGGPNYGYTF
13	TRBV3-1	.	CASSPGLGEKLFF
14	TRBV20-1	TRBD2	CSAGPGGRGNEQFF
15	TRBV6-5	.	CASSYSGGPTYEQYF
13	TRBV19	.	CATRGGRDYGYTF
15	TRBV15	.	CATSRSVGQSYEQYF
15	TRBV2	.	CAIFLMDRGSYEQYF
14	TRBV5-1	.	CASSFGGSGTEAFF
13	TRBV5-6	.	CASSSFSQGEAFF
18	TRBV27	.	CASSPTPRTGPSNTEAFF
12	TRBV6-1	TRBD1	CASRRGQRGPFF
16	TRBV7-6	TRBD1	CASSRGQGASAGELFF
15	TRBV7-2	.	CASSYYGDSTDTQYF
14	TRBV27	TRBD1	CASSGTGANYGYTF
15	TRBV5-6	.	CASSLWADSNQPQHF
19	TRBV6-2/TRBV6-3	.	CASSYRPRTANSGANVLTF
13	TRBV12-3/TRBV12-4	.	CASSRGRQYEQYF
15	TRBV7-2	TRBD1	CASSLGRQGSQPQHF
19	TRBV3-1	TRBD1	CAFSRARILGTGDSGELFF
12	TRBV7-9	.	CASEAAGTEAFF
20	TRBV5-6	.	CASSLEGPDSPRLYTDTQYF
14	TRBV7-9	.	CASSFPPSSYEQYF
12	TRBV7-9	.	CASSFGEIGAFF
15	TRBV15	.	CATSRGADNTGELFF
16	TRBV9	TRBD2	CASSPRTSGFYNEQFF
16	TRBV24-1	TRBD1	CATSDAGTVNTGELFF
13	TRBV12-3/TRBV12-4	.	CAHPGRAAGELFF
15	TRBV5-1	.	CASSFDGASTDTQYF
17	TRBV5-1	TRBD2	CASSTGTSGGITDTQYF
16	TRBV29-1	TRBD1	CSVPGQGILHQETQYF
17	TRBV6-2/TRBV6-3	TRBD1	CASSFYYRGAGANVLTF
14	TRBV5-1	TRBD1	CASSPAETGYEQYF
15	TRBV27	.	CASSLKGRNTGELFF
15	TRBV4-1	TRBD1	CASSQDRTGTYEQYF
15	TRBV12-3/TRBV12-4	TRBD1	CASSNHQGVYYGYTF
18	TRBV11-1	TRBD1	CASSPGQGAWDYFNEQFF
14	TRBV7-2	.	CASSSTSGQKTQYF
14	TRBV3-1	.	CASSLAYQAYEQYF
13	TRBV5-5	.	CASSLVADSPLHF
16	TRBV9	TRBD2	CASSDGTSGNLETQYF
16	TRBV14	.	CASSQEAGRGNTEAFF
13	TRBV12-3/TRBV12-4	.	CASSPSLGYGYTF
15	TRBV20-1	TRBD2	CSASRAGVAYNEQFF
13	TRBV29-1	.	CAASQLRNTEAFF
12	TRBV20-1	.	CSARGLGNTIYF
13	TRBV20-1	.	CSAYGQMNTEAFF